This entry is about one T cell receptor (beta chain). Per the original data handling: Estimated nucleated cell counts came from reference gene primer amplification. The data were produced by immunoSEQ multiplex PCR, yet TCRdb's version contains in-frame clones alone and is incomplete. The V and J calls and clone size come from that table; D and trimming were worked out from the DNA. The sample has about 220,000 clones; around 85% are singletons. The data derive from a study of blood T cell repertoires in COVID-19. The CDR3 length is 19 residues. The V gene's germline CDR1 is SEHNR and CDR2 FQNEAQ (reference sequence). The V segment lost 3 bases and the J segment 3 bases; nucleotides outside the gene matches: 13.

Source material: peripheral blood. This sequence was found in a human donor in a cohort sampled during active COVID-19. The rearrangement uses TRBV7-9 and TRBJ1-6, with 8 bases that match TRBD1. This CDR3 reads CASSFGADRGRGYNSPLHF. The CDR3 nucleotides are TGTGCCAGCAGCTTCGGGGCTGACAGGGGCCGTGGCTATAATTCACCCCTCCACTTT. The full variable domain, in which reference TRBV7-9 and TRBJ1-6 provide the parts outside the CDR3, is DTGVSQNPRHKITKRGQNVTFRCDPISEHNRLYWYRQTLGQGPEFLTYFQNEAQLEKSRLLSDRFSAERPKGSFSTLEIQRTEQGDSAMYLCASSFGADRGRGYNSPLHFGNGTRLTVT.